This T cell receptor beta chain was recorded in a study of shared clonotypes between healthy human individuals. At the deep level, the assay was run. Sequenced by immunoSEQ multiplex PCR; TCRdb stores in-frame clones only, minus some. The data show around 2.1 million clones, 90% to 95% seen once. This clone has just one count. The CDR3 runs to 15 residues. Trimming cost V 2 bases and J 6 bases; bases outside gene matches: 7. Germline V gene data show CDR1 as MNHEY and CDR2 as SMNVEV (reference sequence). In the naive CD8 group, cells lacked CD45RO and were positively selected for CCR7, so terminally differentiated effector memory CD45RA+ cells were left out.

The clonotype originates from a man between 18 and 35 years old in good health. Some clones in this sample may be carry-over from other donors' samples. Sequencing was done on a sample of naive CD8+ T cells from PBMCs. The rearrangement joins TRBV27 to TRBJ2-1; 7 nucleotides align to TRBD2. The CDR3 sequence is CASSLAGETFNEQFF. The CDR3 nucleotides are TGTGCCAGCAGTTTAGCGGGAGAAACCTTCAATGAGCAGTTCTTC.